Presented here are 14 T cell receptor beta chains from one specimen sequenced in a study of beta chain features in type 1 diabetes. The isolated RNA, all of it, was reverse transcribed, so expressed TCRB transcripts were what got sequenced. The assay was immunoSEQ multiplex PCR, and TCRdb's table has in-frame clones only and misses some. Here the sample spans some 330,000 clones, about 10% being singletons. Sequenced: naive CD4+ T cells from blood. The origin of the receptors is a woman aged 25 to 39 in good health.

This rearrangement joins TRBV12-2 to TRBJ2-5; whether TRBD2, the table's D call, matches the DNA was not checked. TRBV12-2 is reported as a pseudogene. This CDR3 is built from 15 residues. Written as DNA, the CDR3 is TGTGCAAGTCCCCTCGATGGACTAGGCCAAGAGACCCAGTACTTC. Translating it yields CASPLDGLGQETQYF.

In nucleotides, the CDR3 is TGTGCCAGCAGCCACCGCCTGAGCTCTGGGGCCAACGTCCTGACTTTC. Amino acid sequence: CASSHRLSSGANVLTF. V is TRBV7-2 and J is TRBJ2-6; D uncertain. The CDR3 contains 16 residues. V dropped 5 bases and J dropped 0 bases, with 11 bases sitting between them. Germline lookup yields CDR1 SGHTA and CDR2 FQGNSA.

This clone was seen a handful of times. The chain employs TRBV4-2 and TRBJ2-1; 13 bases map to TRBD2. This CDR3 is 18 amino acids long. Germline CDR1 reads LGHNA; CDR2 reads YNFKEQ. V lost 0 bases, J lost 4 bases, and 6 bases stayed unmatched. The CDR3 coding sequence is TGTGCCAGCAGCCAAGATCCGGTGACTAGCGGGAGGTACAATGAGCAGTTCTTC. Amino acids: CASSQDPVTSGRYNEQFF.

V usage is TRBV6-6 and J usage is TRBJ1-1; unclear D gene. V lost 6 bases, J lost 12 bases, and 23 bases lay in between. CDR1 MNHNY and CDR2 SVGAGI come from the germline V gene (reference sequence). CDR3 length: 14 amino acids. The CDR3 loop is CASRPPLIFLKPFF. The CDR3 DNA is TGTGCCAGCAGGCCCCCCCTAATTTTCCTCAAGCCTTTCTTT.

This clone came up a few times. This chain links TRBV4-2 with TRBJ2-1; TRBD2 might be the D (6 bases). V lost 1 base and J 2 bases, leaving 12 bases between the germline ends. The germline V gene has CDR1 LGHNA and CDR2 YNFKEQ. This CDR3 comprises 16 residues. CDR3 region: CASSQAGESPYNEQFF. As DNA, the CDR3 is TGTGCCAGCAGCCAAGCGGGGGAGTCGCCCTACAATGAGCAGTTCTTC.

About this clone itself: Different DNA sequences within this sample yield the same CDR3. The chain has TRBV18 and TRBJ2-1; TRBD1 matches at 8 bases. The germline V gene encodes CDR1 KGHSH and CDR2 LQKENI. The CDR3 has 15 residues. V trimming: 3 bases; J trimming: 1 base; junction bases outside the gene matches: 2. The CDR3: CASSPGQVSYNEQFF. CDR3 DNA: TGTGCCAGCTCACCGGGACAGGTTTCCTACAATGAGCAGTTCTTC.

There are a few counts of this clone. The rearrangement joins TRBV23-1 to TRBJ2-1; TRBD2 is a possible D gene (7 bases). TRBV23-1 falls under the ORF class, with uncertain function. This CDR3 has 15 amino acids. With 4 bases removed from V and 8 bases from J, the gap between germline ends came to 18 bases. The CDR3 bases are TGCGCCAGCAGTCCCCCGGGGAGGGGGTGGGATGAGCAGTTCTTC. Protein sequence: CASSPPGRGWDEQFF.

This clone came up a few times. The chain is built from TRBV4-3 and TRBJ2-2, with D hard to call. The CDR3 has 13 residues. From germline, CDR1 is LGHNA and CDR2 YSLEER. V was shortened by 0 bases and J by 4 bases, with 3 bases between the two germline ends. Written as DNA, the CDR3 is TGCGCCAGCAGCCAAGAAGCCACCGGGGAGCTGTTTTTT. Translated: CASSQEATGELFF.

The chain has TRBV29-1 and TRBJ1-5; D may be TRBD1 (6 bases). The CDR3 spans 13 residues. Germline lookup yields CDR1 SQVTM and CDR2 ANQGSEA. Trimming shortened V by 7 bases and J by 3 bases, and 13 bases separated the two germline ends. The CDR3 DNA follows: TGCAGCGCCTCGGACAGCCCCAATCAGCCCCAGCATTTT. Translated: CSASDSPNQPQHF.

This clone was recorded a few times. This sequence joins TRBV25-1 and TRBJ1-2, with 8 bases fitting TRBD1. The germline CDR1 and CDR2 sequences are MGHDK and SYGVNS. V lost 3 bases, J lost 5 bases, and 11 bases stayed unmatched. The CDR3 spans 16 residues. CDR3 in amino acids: CASSDGNPGQVYGYTF. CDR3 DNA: TGTGCCAGCAGTGACGGTAACCCGGGACAGGTGTATGGCTACACCTTC.

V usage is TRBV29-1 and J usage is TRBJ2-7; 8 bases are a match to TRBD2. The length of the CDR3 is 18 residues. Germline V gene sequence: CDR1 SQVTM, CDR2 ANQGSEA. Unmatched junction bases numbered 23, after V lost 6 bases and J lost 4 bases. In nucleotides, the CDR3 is TGCAGCGTCCGCGCGTACGGGAGGGCCCCACGGCCCATTTACGAGCAGTACTTC. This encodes CSVRAYGRAPRPIYEQYF.

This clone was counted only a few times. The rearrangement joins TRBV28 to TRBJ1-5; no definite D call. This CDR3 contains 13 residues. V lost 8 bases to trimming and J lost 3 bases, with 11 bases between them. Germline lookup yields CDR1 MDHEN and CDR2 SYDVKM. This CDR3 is CASRVGYNQPQHF. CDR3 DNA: TGTGCCAGCCGGGTGGGTTACAATCAGCCCCAGCATTTT.

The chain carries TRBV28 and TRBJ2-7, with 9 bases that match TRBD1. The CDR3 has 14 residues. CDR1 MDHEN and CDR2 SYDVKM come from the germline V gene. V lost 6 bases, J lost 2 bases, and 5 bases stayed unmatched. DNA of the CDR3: TGTGCCAGCAGCCGGGGACAGGGACCCTACGAGCAGTACTTC. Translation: CASSRGQGPYEQYF.

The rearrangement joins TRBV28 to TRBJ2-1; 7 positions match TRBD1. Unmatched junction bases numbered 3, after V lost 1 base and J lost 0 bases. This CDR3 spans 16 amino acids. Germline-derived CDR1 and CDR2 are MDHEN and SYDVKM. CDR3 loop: CASSLSGQNSYNEQFF. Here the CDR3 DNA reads TGTGCCAGCAGTTTATCGGGACAGAACTCCTACAATGAGCAGTTCTTC.